The 9 T cell receptor beta chains below were found in one sample sequenced in a study of siplizumab effects on memory and regulatory T cells. The method was immunoSEQ multiplex PCR; TCRdb's version includes in-frame clones alone and lacks a portion of them. The sample shows 100,000 or so clones, approximately 90% of them seen only once. The sequencing sample was made of CD4+ T cells sorted from blood. The receptor set was obtained from a human donor in good health.

This sequence joins TRBV10-1 and TRBJ2-7, with a tentative D call TRBD1 (6 bases). Germline lookup yields CDR1 WNHNN and CDR2 SYGVQD (reference sequence). This CDR3 comprises 14 residues. Trimming took 4 bases from V and 2 from J, leaving 12 bases between them. The CDR3 loop is CASSGGRTTYEQYF. CDR3 nucleotides: TGCGCCAGCAGTGGGGGGCGGACCACCTACGAGCAGTACTTC.

CDR3 nucleotides: TGTGCCAGCAGCTTGGTGGGGGGAATCAGAGCAAGAGAGACCCAGTACTTC. It specifies CASSLVGGIRARETQYF. The chain links TRBV5-4 to TRBJ2-5, with D possibly matching TRBD2 (6 bases). Germline CDR1 is SGHNT and CDR2 is YYREEE (reference sequence). The CDR3 length is 17 residues. V shed 0 bases and J shed 4 bases, with 19 bases lying between them.

DNA for the CDR3: TGTGCCAGTAGTACCCACCTCGGGACAGGGGAGGGCTACACCTTC. It specifies CASSTHLGTGEGYTF. This sequence joins TRBV19 and TRBJ1-2; TRBD1 matches at 10 bases. Germline CDR1 is LNHDA and CDR2 is SQIVND (reference sequence). V lost 4 bases, J lost 8 bases, and 10 bases stayed unmatched. The CDR3 is 15 residues long.

In DNA, the CDR3 is TGTGCCAGCAGCTTGATCAGGGGTGGTTTTGTAAGCTCCTACAATGAGCAGTTCTTC. It specifies CASSLIRGGFVSSYNEQFF. The gene calls are TRBV11-2 and TRBJ2-1, with D perhaps TRBD1 (6 bases). Trimming removed 3 bases at V and 0 bases at J, with 21 bases between. This CDR3 is built from 19 residues. Germline V gene lookup returns CDR1 SGHAT and CDR2 FQNNGV.

J is TRBJ2-7 and V is TRBV5-3, with D maybe TRBD1 (6 bases). TRBV5-3 counts as an open reading frame of uncertain function. V was clipped by 1 base and J by 5 bases, with 16 bases between them. There are 15 residues in the CDR3. The CDR3 DNA is TGTGCCAGAAGCTTGCCACGTGACAGGTTCCACGAGCAGTACTTC. It yields the protein CARSLPRDRFHEQYF.

The chain employs TRBV10-3 and TRBJ2-5; 8 nucleotides agree with TRBD1. Per the germline V gene, CDR1 is ENHRY and CDR2 is SYGVKD. The CDR3 is 13 residues long. V lost 4 bases and J lost 4; bases outside the gene matches: 2. In nucleotides, the CDR3 is TGTGCCATCAGTGTAGACAGGGGAGAGACCCAGTACTTC. Protein product: CAISVDRGETQYF.

The chain combines TRBV7-9 with TRBJ2-7; 8 nucleotides align to TRBD2. Germline CDR1 and CDR2: SEHNR and FQNEAQ (reference sequence). V trimming: 3 bases; J trimming: 2 bases; junction bases outside the gene matches: 6. The CDR3 runs to 15 residues. The CDR3 loop reads CASSFGLRGAYEQYF. The CDR3 coding sequence is TGTGCCAGCAGCTTCGGGTTGCGGGGGGCCTACGAGCAGTACTTC.

This clone was counted once. This chain uses TRBV27 with TRBJ1-2; possibly TRBD1 for D (5 bases). CDR1 and CDR2 (germline): MNHEY, SMNVEV (reference sequence). The length of the CDR3 is 13 residues. V was shortened by 5 bases and J by 0 bases, with 7 bases between the two germline ends. CDR3 protein: CASSRDPNYGYTF. The CDR3 nucleotides are TGTGCCAGCAGTCGGGACCCTAACTATGGCTACACCTTC.

The CDR3 loop is CASSLVGRRKLYNEQFF. The CDR3 nucleotides are TGTGCCAGCAGCTTAGTGGGAAGGCGGAAGCTCTACAATGAGCAGTTCTTC. The chain combines TRBV7-8 with TRBJ2-1; D is ambiguous. Germline CDR1 is SGHVS and CDR2 is FQNEAQ. Trimming cost V 1 base and J 3 bases, with 16 bases left between them. The CDR3 has 17 residues.